This T cell receptor beta chain was sequenced for a study of blood T cells in healthy people across ages (dated by TCRdb to 2015 to 2017). A note on the overall study: In model experiments, template switching captured roughly one uniquely barcoded TCR beta cDNA molecule for every two T cells. The study measured age-related changes in TCR beta repertoire diversity using deep sequencing normalized with unique cDNA molecular identifiers. The study analyzed two additional independent replicas of 1 million unique cDNA reads from the same blood draw for two donors, one aged 18 to 29 and one aged 80 or older. Four age groups were formed from the donors: young (average approximately 15 years), middle-aged (just under 40), aged (roughly 56) and long-lived (about 75). The research as a whole found: Compared with the aged group, the long-lived group had more naive CD4+ T cells, fewer expanded clones and increased TCR diversity, suggesting age selection. Observed TCR beta diversity per million T cells fell roughly linearly with age, and a significant reduction was already apparent by age around 40. The CMV infection status of donors was not known, potentially confounding age-related changes in expanded clonotypes. Conclusive comparison of naive and antigen-experienced compartments was prevented by the profiling of bulk unsorted PBMCs. Estimates of total diversity from one million sequenced T cells were regarded as lower bounds and underestimates. The percentage of naive T cells measured by flow cytometry correlated strongly with observed TCR beta diversity.

Remarks on this clonotype: Its antigen has not been determined. No quality values exist for individual bases; no much larger clone is one base distant.

Donors were a few dozen systemically healthy Caucasian individuals from Russia aged about 6 to 100 years. Each donor gave roughly 9 milliliters of peripheral blood, drawn into EDTA-treated Vacutainer tubes. Ficoll-Paque density-gradient centrifugation was used to isolate PBMCs, with at least 6.5 million per sample. Trizol reagent was used to extract total RNA from the PBMCs, yielding at least 5 micrograms per sample. The percentages of naive CD45RAhigh/CD27high T cells were determined by flow cytometry on a PBMC aliquot from every donor. The germline ends are 6 bases apart after V is trimmed by 5 bases and J by 3 bases. There are 12 amino acids in the CDR3, from cysteine to phenylalanine inclusive. CDR3 DNA only is kept here, 36 bases in frame from base 1. The germline V gene sets CDR1 to SGHRS and CDR2 to YFSETQ. Libraries came from 5' RACE. Sequenced on an Illumina HiSeq 2500. A second PCR of about 7 to 12 cycles was run with a J-beta primer mix and a sample-barcoded 5' primer. Each TCR beta cDNA molecule received a unique molecular identifier from a template-switch 5' adaptor carrying 12 random nucleotides. Each sample yielded at least 2.5 million CDR3-containing paired-end reads. All of the RNA was converted into first-strand cDNA using the Mint cDNA synthesis kit, with a TRBC-specific oligonucleotide serving as the primer. After uracil-DNA glycosylase treatment, a first 18-cycle PCR used universal primers M1SS and BC2_uni_R on all cDNA. In the original analysis: Normalization of each sample was performed by random selection of 1 million high-quality reads, each carrying a distinct molecular identifier. Reads sharing molecular identifiers were discarded rather than binned into consensus sequences. CDR3 identification, clonotype clustering and error correction used MiTCR with a Q25 quality threshold and the strictest error-elimination algorithm. Lower-bound total TCR beta diversity was estimated with a nonparametric unseen species model using Euler transformation. Through fastp at Q25 and MiXCR, TCRdb rebuilt clones from the public reads, retaining in-frame beta chains. Each CDR3 protein gets just one entry, which takes the most common genes and DNA from the rows behind it. These V and J calls derive from TCRdb rather than the authors' analysis. The sample table shows 900,000 to 950,000 distinct CDR3 sequences, and 29% are seen once. 10% of the sample is held by the ten biggest clonotypes.

The same data also went into a second study, on T cells of mothers and their children. Taken from the second paper: Donors were nine systemically healthy Caucasian individuals: three mothers and their six children. cDNA synthesis used all of the extracted RNA, with around 1.6 ug of RNA in each 15 ul reaction. Sample barcodes and 2-4 random nucleotides were added via the M1S primer in the second PCR. Over 10 million TCR beta CDR3 reads came from each mother, compared with some 3.1 million reads from each child. Thymic selection similarly shapes TCR recombination output in related and unrelated pairs, with minor effect from inherited differences. Normalized repertoire overlap in related mother-child pairs was always slightly higher than in unrelated mother-child pairs, but the difference was never significant. With a sensitivity of approximately 100 clones per million clonotypes, no persistent microchimeric T cell clones were detected. Deep NGS was used in the study to compare the TCR beta repertoires of mothers and children and to look for features that separate related mother-child pairs from unrelated individuals. On average, the children were roughly 10 +/- 4 years old, while the mothers were about 37 +/- 4 years old. After adapters were ligated using NEBNext reagents, the libraries underwent 100+100 nt paired-end sequencing on an Illumina HiSeq 2000. Mother and child libraries were prepared a month apart and sequenced in separate runs to prevent cross-contamination. For each donor, between roughly 500,000 and 2,200,000 distinct TCR beta clonotypes were identified. Naive TCR beta clonotypes were estimated from low-frequency clonotypes matched to each donor's FACS-determined naive share, without sorting.

This receptor was taken from a woman aged 40-49 years in good health. The sequencing input was blood. This sequence uses TRBV5-1 and TRBJ2-1, with the D gene not clear enough to name. The nucleotide sequence is TGCGCCAGCAGAAAAGGCTACAATGAGCAGTTCTTC. The translation is CASRKGYNEQFF.